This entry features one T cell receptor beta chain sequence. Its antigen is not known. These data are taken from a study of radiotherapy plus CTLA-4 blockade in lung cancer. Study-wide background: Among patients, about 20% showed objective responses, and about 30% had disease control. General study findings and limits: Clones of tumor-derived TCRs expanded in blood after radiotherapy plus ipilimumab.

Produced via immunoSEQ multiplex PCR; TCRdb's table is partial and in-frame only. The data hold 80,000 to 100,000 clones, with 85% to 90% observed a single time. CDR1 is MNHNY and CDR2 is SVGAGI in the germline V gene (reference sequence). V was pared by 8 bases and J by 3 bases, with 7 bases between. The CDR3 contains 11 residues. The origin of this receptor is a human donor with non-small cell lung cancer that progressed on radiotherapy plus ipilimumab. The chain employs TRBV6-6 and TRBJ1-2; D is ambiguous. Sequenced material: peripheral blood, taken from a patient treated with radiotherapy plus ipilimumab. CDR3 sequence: CASSLDYGYTF. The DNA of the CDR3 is TGTGCCAGCTCCCTCGACTATGGCTACACCTTC.